This T cell receptor beta chain was profiled in a study of blood T cell repertoires in COVID-19. The overall study: Both acute and convalescent COVID-19 samples were obtained from the United States, Italy and Spain. From T cells, B-cell-depleted T cells, or PBMCs came the material, which was cDNA or gDNA.

Germline V gives CDR1 SGHDN, CDR2 FVKESK. This CDR3 region has 13 residues. Unmatched junction bases numbered 10, after V lost 8 bases and J lost 6 bases. TCRdb keeps only in-frame clones here, not all; method: immunoSEQ multiplex PCR. The profile shows around 150,000 clones, 80% of them singletons. The genes are TRBV14 and TRBJ2-7; 7 nucleotides line up with TRBD1. Sequencing was carried out using PBMCs or T cells enriched from blood (not recorded which). The origin of this receptor is a middle-aged man who had recovered from COVID-19. The CDR3, as DNA: TGTGCCAGCGGAGCGACAGGGTTGTTCGAGCAGTACTTC. Translating gives CASGATGLFEQYF. The variable domain in full, completed from reference TRBV14 and TRBJ2-7, reads EAGVTQFPSHSVIEKGQTVTLRCDPISGHDNLYWYRRVMGKEIKFLLHFVKESKQDESGMPNNRFLAERTGGTYSTLKVQPAELEDSGVYFCASGATGLFEQYFGPGTRLTVT.